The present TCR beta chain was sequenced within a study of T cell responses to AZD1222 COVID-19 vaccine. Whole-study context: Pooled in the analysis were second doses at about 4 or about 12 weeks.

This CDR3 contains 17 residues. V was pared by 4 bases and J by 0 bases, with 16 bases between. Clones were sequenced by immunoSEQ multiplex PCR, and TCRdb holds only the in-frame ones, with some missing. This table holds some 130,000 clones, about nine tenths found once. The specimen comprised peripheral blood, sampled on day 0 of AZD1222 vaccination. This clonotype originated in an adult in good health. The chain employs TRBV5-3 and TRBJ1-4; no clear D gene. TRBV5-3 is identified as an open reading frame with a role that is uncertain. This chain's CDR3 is CARSGRSPGPTNEKLFF. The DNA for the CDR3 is TGTGCCAGAAGCGGGCGCAGCCCCGGGCCAACTAATGAAAAACTGTTTTTT.